This T cell receptor (beta chain) was sequenced for a study of blood T cell repertoires in COVID-19. Study background: The samples span acute and convalescent COVID-19 from the United States, Italy and Spain. T cells, B-cell-depleted T cells, or PBMCs provided the cDNA or gDNA that served as material.

This CDR3 contains 13 residues. The V gene lost 5 bases and the J gene lost 1 base, with 4 bases spanning the gap. In germline, CDR1 is KGHDR, CDR2 SFDVKD. In the original workflow: Reference gene primer amplification yielded estimated nucleated cell counts. TCRdb's copy holds only in-frame clones and misses some; the assay was immunoSEQ multiplex PCR. That table is the source of V, J and clone size, and D and trimming were worked out from the DNA. Of approximately 120,000 clones listed, roughly 80% are singletons. Sequenced sample: peripheral blood. This TCR derives from a man aged 55 to 69 with acute or convalescent COVID-19. The J gene is TRBJ2-2, the V gene TRBV24-1, with unresolved D. This chain's CDR3 is CATSGQNTGELFF. CDR3 in DNA: TGTGCCACCAGTGGGCAGAACACCGGGGAGCTGTTTTTT.